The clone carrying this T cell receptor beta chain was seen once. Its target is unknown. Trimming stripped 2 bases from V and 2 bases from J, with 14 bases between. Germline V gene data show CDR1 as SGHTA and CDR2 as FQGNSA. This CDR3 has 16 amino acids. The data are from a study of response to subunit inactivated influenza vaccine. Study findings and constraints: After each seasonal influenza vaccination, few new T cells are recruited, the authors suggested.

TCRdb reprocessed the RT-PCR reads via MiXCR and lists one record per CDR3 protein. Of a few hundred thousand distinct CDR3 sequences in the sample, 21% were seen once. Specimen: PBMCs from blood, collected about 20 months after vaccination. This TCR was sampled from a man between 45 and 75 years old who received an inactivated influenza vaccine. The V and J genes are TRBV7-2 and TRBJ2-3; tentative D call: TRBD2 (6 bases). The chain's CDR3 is CASSLRGNTPTDTQYF. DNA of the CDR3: TGTGCCAGCAGCTTACGCGGGAATACACCCACAGATACGCAGTATTTT.